Presented here are 30 T cell receptor beta chains from one specimen sequenced in a study of radiotherapy plus CTLA-4 blockade in lung cancer. TCRdb keeps only in-frame clones here, not all; method: immunoSEQ multiplex PCR. The sample contains nearly 110,000 clones, 70% to 90% of which appear only once. The sequences come from peripheral blood, collected from a patient treated with radiotherapy plus ipilimumab. These receptors were taken from a human donor with non-small cell lung cancer that progressed on radiotherapy plus ipilimumab. Some clones in this sample may be carry-over from other donors' samples.

This clone has just one count. This rearrangement joins TRBV5-6 to TRBJ1-6; no clear D. The CDR3 covers 14 residues. Trimming stripped 1 base from V and 7 bases from J, with 9 bases between. In germline, CDR1 is SGHDT, CDR2 YYEEEE. The chain's CDR3 is CASSLKQLNSPLHF. The CDR3 DNA reads as TGTGCCAGCAGCTTGAAACAATTGAATTCACCCCTCCACTTT.

V usage is TRBV18 and J usage is TRBJ1-3; 8 bases agree with TRBD1. V was clipped by 4 bases and J by 0 bases; unmatched bases: 14. The CDR3 length is 19 residues. Germline V gene lookup returns CDR1 KGHSH and CDR2 LQKENI. The CDR3 loop is CASSQSPMTGASSGNTIYF. CDR3 nucleotide sequence: TGTGCCAGCTCACAAAGCCCGATGACAGGGGCCTCCTCTGGAAACACCATATATTTT.

The genes are TRBV19 and TRBJ1-2, with TRBD1 matching over 8 bases. The CDR3 is 14 amino acids. Germline CDR1 is LNHDA and CDR2 is SQIVND (reference sequence). With V trimmed by 0 bases and J by 7 bases, 4 bases remained unmatched. The CDR3 sequence: CASSIDRGLGGYTF. The DNA for the CDR3 is TGTGCCAGTAGTATAGACAGGGGGCTCGGTGGCTACACCTTC.

The chain carries TRBV9 and TRBJ2-3; D is undetermined. V was trimmed by 0 bases and J by 3 bases, leaving 8 bases between them. This CDR3 spans 14 amino acids. The germline CDR1 and CDR2 sequences are SGDLS and YYNGEE. The CDR3 reads CASSVGRVTDTQYF. The CDR3 region has the DNA TGTGCCAGCAGCGTAGGAAGGGTAACAGATACGCAGTATTTT.

This clone was seen only once. The chain carries TRBV28 and TRBJ2-1; a weak D match, TRBD1 (5 bases). The CDR3 spans 12 residues. With 10 bases removed from V and 8 bases from J, the gap between germline ends came to 15 bases. CDR1 is MDHEN and CDR2 is SYDVKM in the germline V gene. In nucleotides, the CDR3 is TGTGCCACCCTCAGGGATGGCGATGAGCAGTTCTTC. It specifies CATLRDGDEQFF.

This rearrangement joins TRBV4-2 to TRBJ2-3; D might be TRBD2 (7 bases). Trimming left V 0 bases short and J 4 bases short, with 14 bases between. The CDR3 is 16 residues long. Looked up from germline, CDR1 is LGHNA and CDR2 is YNFKEQ. CDR3 in amino acids: CASSQDKGGGPDTQYF. The CDR3 region has the DNA TGTGCCAGCAGCCAAGACAAGGGGGGGGGCCCAGATACGCAGTATTTT.

In its sample, this clone was seen once. The chain uses TRBV5-6 and TRBJ1-1; D uncertain. CDR1 SGHDT and CDR2 YYEEEE come from the germline V gene. The V end was cut by 1 base, the J end by 5 bases, with 15 bases between. CDR3 length: 15 residues. The DNA of the CDR3 is TGTGCCAGCAGCTTGCCGGCACGGGGAAGGACTGAAGCTTTCTTT. Residues: CASSLPARGRTEAFF. The full variable domain, with the rest looked up from reference TRBV5-6 and TRBJ1-1, is DAGVTQSPTHLIKTRGQQVTLRCSPKSGHDTVSWYQQALGQGPQFIFQYYEEEERQRGNFPDRFSGHQFPNYSSELNVNALLLGDSALYLCASSLPARGRTEAFFGQGTRLTVV.

The V and J genes are TRBV6-1 and TRBJ1-4; possible D gene TRBD1, 5 bases. This CDR3 comprises 14 residues. Trimming shortened V by 3 bases and J by 4 bases, and 9 bases separated the two germline ends. Germline lookup yields CDR1 MNHNS and CDR2 SASEGT. CDR3 protein: CASSDRQINEKLFF. CDR3 bases: TGTGCCAGCAGTGACAGACAGATTAATGAAAAACTGTTTTTT.

This chain links TRBV19 with TRBJ2-5; 7 bases fit TRBD1. The CDR3 spans 15 residues. Trimming removed 3 bases from V and 6 bases from J; junction bases left unmatched: 10. Germline V gene sequence: CDR1 LNHDA, CDR2 SQIVND (reference sequence). CDR3 amino acids: CASSIGRGFVKTQYF. For the CDR3, the DNA is TGTGCCAGTAGTATTGGCAGGGGGTTCGTGAAGACCCAGTACTTC. Combining the CDR3 with reference TRBV19 and TRBJ2-5 gives the whole variable domain DGGITQSPKYLFRKEGQNVTLSCEQNLNHDAMYWYRQDPGQGLRLIYYSQIVNDFQKGDIAEGYSVSREKKESFPLTVTSAQKNPTAFYLCASSIGRGFVKTQYFGPGTRLLVL.

The chain employs TRBV7-3 and TRBJ1-5; D is uncertain. Germline values: CDR1 SGHTA, CDR2 FQGTGA. The CDR3 extends over 9 amino acids. Deletions cut 10 bases from V and 11 bases from J, with 9 bases between. The CDR3 bases are TGTGCCATCTTGTTGGCCCAGCATTTT. Translating it yields CAILLAQHF.

Concerning this clone: Other DNA sequences of this sample code for an identical CDR3. The V call is TRBV5-6, the J call TRBJ1-1; D remains ambiguous. The germline CDR1 and CDR2 sequences are SGHDT and YYEEEE. This CDR3 has 15 residues. V lost 1 base to trimming and J lost 0 bases, with 10 bases between them. CDR3 in amino acids: CASSLFGVLNTEAFF. The DNA for the CDR3 is TGTGCCAGCAGCTTGTTCGGGGTATTGAACACTGAAGCTTTCTTT.

The chain employs TRBV2 and TRBJ1-6; no firm D call. V lost 3 bases and J lost 0, with 9 bases in between. Germline V gene data show CDR1 as SNHLY and CDR2 as FYNNEI. The CDR3 loop spans 16 amino acids. The CDR3 bases are TGTGCCAGCAGTGATTGGTTGGACTCCTATAATTCACCCCTCCACTTT. Translating gives CASSDWLDSYNSPLHF.

Concerning this clone itself: Other nucleotide sequences from this sample produce the same CDR3. CDR3 nucleotides: TGTGCCAGCAGCTTGGGTTATAGCTCCTACAATGAGCAGTTCTTC. Its protein product is CASSLGYSSYNEQFF. The V gene is TRBV5-8, the J gene TRBJ2-1; D gene ambiguous. Germline V gives CDR1 SGHTS, CDR2 YDEGEE. The CDR3 is 15 amino acids. V lost 0 bases to trimming and J lost 0 bases, with 7 bases between them.

This clone was seen just once. This chain connects TRBV19 to TRBJ1-6, with D perhaps TRBD1 (6 bases). From germline, CDR1 is LNHDA and CDR2 SQIVND (reference sequence). V gave up 5 bases and J gave up 7 bases, with 18 bases separating them. The CDR3 has 16 amino acids. The CDR3 is CASSRTLTGVNSPLHF. Here the CDR3 DNA reads TGTGCCAGTAGTCGAACCCTGACAGGTGTAAATTCACCCCTCCACTTT.

The chain is built from TRBV15 and TRBJ2-1, with 8 bases fitting TRBD2. Germline V lookup: CDR1 LNHNV, CDR2 YYDKDF (reference sequence). The V gene end was trimmed by 3 bases and the J gene end by 2 bases; junction bases not matched to a gene: 6. The CDR3 sequence is 16 residues long. CDR3 residues: CATSRGRGGTYNEQFF. The CDR3 bases are TGTGCCACCAGCAGGGGTCGCGGGGGGACCTACAATGAGCAGTTCTTC.

The chain uses TRBV9 and TRBJ2-5, with no clear D. Germline CDR1 and CDR2: SGDLS and YYNGEE. CDR3 length: 14 amino acids. Trimming left V 0 bases short and J 0 bases short, with 6 bases between. CDR3 bases: TGTGCCAGCAGCGTAGAAGGCAACCAAGAGACCCAGTACTTC. It yields the protein CASSVEGNQETQYF.

The table lists this clone with a count of one. The chain carries TRBV6-5 and TRBJ1-5, with D hard to call. The germline V gene has CDR1 MNHEY and CDR2 SVGAGI. The CDR3 has 14 residues. The V and J ends lost 7 bases and 7 bases respectively, with 17 bases between them. As DNA, the CDR3 is TGTGCCAGCACGGCAGGTGGGTTGTGGCAGCCCCAGCATTTT. Its protein product is CASTAGGLWQPQHF.

V usage is TRBV2 and J usage is TRBJ2-7, with D tentatively TRBD1 (6 bases). The CDR3 runs to 15 residues. V gave up 7 bases and J gave up 4 bases, with 20 bases separating them. CDR1 and CDR2 (germline): SNHLY, FYNNEI. CDR3 amino acids: CASTAQGLSGYEQYF. The CDR3 DNA follows: TGTGCCAGCACCGCACAGGGTTTGAGTGGATACGAGCAGTACTTC. The full variable domain, its missing parts supplied by reference TRBV2 and TRBJ2-7, is EPEVTQTPSHQVTQMGQEVILRCVPISNHLYFYWYRQILGQKVEFLVSFYNNEISEKSEIFDDQFSVERPDGSNFTLKIRSTKLEDSAMYFCASTAQGLSGYEQYFGPGTRLTVT.

The gene calls are TRBV13 and TRBJ1-1; 8 bases map to TRBD1. This CDR3 region has 13 residues. With 4 bases clipped from V and 4 bases from J, the junction kept 2 bases outside the gene matches. Per germline, CDR1 PRHDT and CDR2 FYEKMQ (reference sequence). The CDR3 protein is CASSSDRGTEAFF. Here the CDR3 DNA reads TGTGCCAGCAGCTCAGACAGGGGCACTGAAGCTTTCTTT.

The chain links TRBV7-9 to TRBJ2-1; 9 bases align to TRBD2. The CDR3 contains 16 residues. Germline V CDR1 and CDR2: SEHNR, FQNEAQ (reference sequence). The V gene end was trimmed by 1 base and the J gene end by 6 bases; junction bases not matched to a gene: 7. The CDR3 sequence: CASSLVARGGPNEQFF. CDR3 coding DNA: TGTGCCAGCAGCTTAGTTGCGCGGGGGGGCCCCAATGAGCAGTTCTTC.

This chain connects TRBV5-1 to TRBJ2-5, with D unresolved. V was pared by 4 bases and J by 3 bases, with 13 bases between. Germline CDR1 is SGHRS and CDR2 is YFSETQ. The length of the CDR3 is 14 residues. Here the CDR3 reads CASSPSGNEETQYF. The CDR3 DNA is TGCGCCAGCAGCCCCTCAGGAAACGAAGAGACCCAGTACTTC.

The chain uses TRBV4-1 and TRBJ2-3; 12 bases fit TRBD2. The junction had 9 bases not matched to a gene; V was cut back by 3 bases and J by 8 bases. Germline V lookup: CDR1 MGHRA, CDR2 YSYEKL. The CDR3 spans 16 residues. The CDR3 spells CASSQDTSGGPGTQYF. Written as DNA, the CDR3 is TGCGCCAGCAGCCAGGACACTAGCGGGGGGCCGGGTACGCAGTATTTT.

CDR3: CASSRGGETQYF. The CDR3, as DNA: TGCGCCAGCAGCAGGGGAGGGGAGACCCAGTACTTC. The J gene is TRBJ2-5, the V gene TRBV5-1, with 7 bases aligning to TRBD2. Losses at the gene ends were 4 bases for V and 5 bases for J; bases not matched to a gene: 2. CDR1 and CDR2 from the germline V gene are SGHRS and YFSETQ. CDR3 length equals 12 residues.

This clone is medium-sized by share. The chain joins TRBV6-6 to TRBJ2-3; 9 bases are a match to TRBD1. Germline V lookup: CDR1 MNHNY, CDR2 SVGAGI (reference sequence). The V gene end was trimmed by 8 bases and the J gene end by 0 bases; junction bases not matched to a gene: 3. The CDR3 runs 14 residues. CDR3 sequence reads: CASGDRASTDTQYF. CDR3 DNA: TGTGCCAGCGGGGACAGGGCAAGCACAGATACGCAGTATTTT.

J is TRBJ1-6 and V is TRBV27; D may be TRBD1 (5 bases). This CDR3 has 17 amino acids. CDR1 is MNHEY and CDR2 is SMNVEV in the germline V gene (reference sequence). V lost 9 bases and J 5 bases, leaving 23 bases between the germline ends. CDR3 sequence reads: CASMKEGYRDDNSPLHF. The CDR3 DNA reads as TGTGCCAGTATGAAGGAAGGATACCGGGACGATAATTCACCCCTCCACTTT.

The chain recombines TRBV7-2 with TRBJ1-3, with unresolved D. The CDR3 totals 19 residues. The V gene's germline CDR1 is SGHTA and CDR2 FQGNSA. V dropped 0 bases and J dropped 0 bases, with 18 bases sitting between them. The chain's CDR3 is CASSLATRERSHSGNTIYF. For the CDR3, the DNA is TGTGCCAGCAGCTTAGCCACGAGGGAGCGGTCTCACTCTGGAAACACCATATATTTT.

V gene TRBV7-2 combines with J gene TRBJ2-1; 11 positions agree with TRBD2. CDR3 length equals 15 residues. V dropped 3 bases and J dropped 7; count of bases not matched to a gene: 5. Germline V gene lookup returns CDR1 SGHTA and CDR2 FQGNSA. The CDR3 nucleotides are TGTGCCAGCAGCTTTCTAGCGGGGGGTAGGAATGAGCAGTTCTTC. Its protein is CASSFLAGGRNEQFF.

V gene TRBV10-3 combines with J gene TRBJ2-5, with 10 positions matching TRBD2. The CDR3 sequence is 18 residues long. V lost 1 base and J lost 1; bases outside the gene matches: 9. Germline V gene data show CDR1 as ENHRY and CDR2 as SYGVKD. The CDR3 protein is CAISEFGLAGDTQETQYF. CDR3 DNA: TGTGCCATCAGTGAGTTTGGCCTAGCGGGGGATACCCAAGAGACCCAGTACTTC.

The chain links TRBV7-6 to TRBJ2-1; D tentatively fits TRBD1 or TRBD2 (5 bases each). V lost 6 bases and J lost 0, with 12 bases in between. Looked up from germline, CDR1 is SGHVS and CDR2 is FNYEAQ. The CDR3 contains 15 residues. The CDR3 region has the DNA TGTGCCAGCAGGGCCGGGACGGGCTCCTACAATGAGCAGTTCTTC. This translates into CASRAGTGSYNEQFF.

V usage is TRBV11-1 and J usage is TRBJ2-7, with 7 bases lining up with TRBD1. Unmatched junction bases numbered 9, after V lost 0 bases and J lost 1 base. The CDR3 covers 17 residues. CDR1 SGHAT and CDR2 FQDESV come from the germline V gene (reference sequence). In DNA form, the CDR3 reads TGTGCCAGCAGCTTAGCTGGTGGACAGGTGAAGTCCTACGAGCAGTACTTC. It translates to CASSLAGGQVKSYEQYF.